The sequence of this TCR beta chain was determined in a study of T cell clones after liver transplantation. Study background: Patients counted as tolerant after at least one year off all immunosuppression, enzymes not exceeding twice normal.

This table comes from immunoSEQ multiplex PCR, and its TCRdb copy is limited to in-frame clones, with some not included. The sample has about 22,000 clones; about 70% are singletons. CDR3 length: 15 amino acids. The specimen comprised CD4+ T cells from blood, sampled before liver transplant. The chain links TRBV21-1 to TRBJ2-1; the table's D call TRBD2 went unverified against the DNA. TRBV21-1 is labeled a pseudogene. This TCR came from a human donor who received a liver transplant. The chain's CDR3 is CASSKNGTRGNEQFF. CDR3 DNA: TGTGCCAGCAGCAAAAACGGGACTAGGGGGAATGAGCAGTTCTTC.